The clone carrying this TCR beta chain turned up a few times. What it binds is not known. The data are from a study of T cells in Graves' hyperthyroidism and ophthalmopathy. Regarding the study as a whole: In the blood, most expanded thyroid clonotypes above 0.001 appeared as well.

The CDR3 totals 15 residues. Trimming removed 1 base at V and 0 bases at J, with 10 bases between. From RNA transcripts, TCR beta CDR3 regions were amplified. Researchers ran a first-round RT-PCR on the TCR CDR3 using the HTBI primer set. MiXCR, applied by TCRdb to the multiplex PCR reads, yields one record per CDR3 protein. The sample yields 250,000 to 300,000 distinct CDR3 sequences, 17% seen once. The gene calls are TRBV12-3 or TRBV12-4 and TRBJ2-7; tentative D call: TRBD1 (5 bases). The source of this sequence is a woman in her sixties or seventies with Graves' ophthalmopathy. Sequenced input: blood. CDR3 protein: CASSLGGLSSYEQYF. Here the CDR3 DNA reads TGTGCCAGCAGTTTAGGGGGCCTGAGCTCCTACGAGCAGTACTTC.